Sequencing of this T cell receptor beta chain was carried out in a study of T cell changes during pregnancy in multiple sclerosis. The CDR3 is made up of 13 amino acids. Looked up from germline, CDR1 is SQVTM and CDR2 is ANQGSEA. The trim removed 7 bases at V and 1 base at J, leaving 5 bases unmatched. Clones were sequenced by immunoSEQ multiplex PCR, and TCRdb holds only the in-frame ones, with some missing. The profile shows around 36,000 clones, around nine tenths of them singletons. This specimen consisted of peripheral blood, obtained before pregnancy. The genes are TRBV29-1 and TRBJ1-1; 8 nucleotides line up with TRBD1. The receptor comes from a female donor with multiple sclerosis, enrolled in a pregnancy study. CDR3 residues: CSAGQGPNTEAFF. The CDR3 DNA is TGCAGCGCTGGACAGGGACCGAACACTGAAGCTTTCTTT.